This TCR beta chain was captured by sequencing in a study of identical twins. After removal of 6 bases from V and 5 bases from J, the junction contained 12 bases not matched to a gene. The CDR3 covers 15 residues. Germline CDR1 reads DFQATT; CDR2 reads SNEGSKA (reference sequence). TCRdb passed the 5' RACE reads through MiXCR, listing each CDR3 protein once. The sample shows fewer than 550,000 distinct CDR3 sequences, over 11% of them seen only once. This sample also belongs to another study, concerning yellow fever vaccine responses in identical twins.

The sample was CD4+ T cells sorted from blood. This chain uses TRBV20-1 with TRBJ2-1, with 8 bases identical to TRBD2. The TCR comes from a woman in her late teens or twenties in good health. This chain's CDR3 is CSATSSGSPDNEQFF. The CDR3 region has the DNA TGCAGTGCGACCTCTAGCGGGTCTCCCGACAATGAGCAGTTCTTC.